This TCR beta chain emerged from a study of blood T cell repertoires in COVID-19. As for the study in general: Samples of COVID-19 (acute and convalescent) were obtained from the United States, Italy and Spain.

Cohorts were assigned according to the clinical history that participants reported. Clones were read by immunoSEQ multiplex PCR, and TCRdb kept only the in-frame ones, dropping some. This repertoire shows about 200,000 clones, 80% to 90% found once; its top ten account for about 4.1%. V was clipped by 6 bases and J by 2 bases; unmatched bases: 11. The CDR3 is 16 residues long. Germline lookup yields CDR1 MNHEY and CDR2 SVGAGI. The source of this sequence is a woman between 35 and 50 years old with acute COVID-19. This chain links TRBV6-5 with TRBJ2-3; 7 nucleotides line up with TRBD1. Sequencing was performed on PBMCs or T cells enriched from blood (not recorded which). CDR3 in DNA: TGTGCCAGCAGATACGGTTGGGACAGCTACACAGATACGCAGTATTTT. Its protein is CASRYGWDSYTDTQYF.